Detailed here is one TCR beta chain. This CDR3 has 15 amino acids. Germline V gives CDR1 KGHSH, CDR2 LQKENI. The V gene end was trimmed by 1 base and the J gene end by 7 bases; junction bases not matched to a gene: 8. This entry comes from a study of beta chain features in type 1 diabetes. What was sequenced were expressed TCRB transcripts, since all of the isolated RNA had been reverse transcribed. The assay was immunoSEQ multiplex PCR, and TCRdb's table has in-frame clones only and misses some. The table shows around 250,000 clones, with 11% to 15% occurring only once. The specimen was naive CD4+ T cells from blood. This sequence originates from a woman in her 40s in good health. The V and J genes are TRBV18 and TRBJ2-7; 9 positions agree with TRBD2. CDR3 coding DNA: TGTGCCAGCTCACCACTAAGTAGCGGGGGAGGTGAGCAGTACTTC. Amino acids: CASSPLSSGGGEQYF.